The T cell receptor beta chain under discussion was sequenced for a study of blood T cells in healthy people across ages. Overall study: Per two T cells, template switching captured roughly one barcoded beta molecule. Overall study results and limits: Any conclusive comparison of naive versus antigen-experienced cells was prevented by using unsorted PBMCs.

A J-beta primer mix and a sample-barcoded 5' primer were used in a second PCR of roughly 7 to 12 cycles. MiXCR, run by TCRdb on the 5' RACE reads, gives a single entry per CDR3 protein. Here the sample spans around 1.1 million distinct CDR3 sequences, around two fifths being singletons. Germline loops: CDR1 DFQATT, CDR2 SNEGSKA (reference sequence). CDR3 length: 14 residues. V was clipped by 3 bases and J by 7 bases; unmatched bases: 8. In the case of this clonotype: Its antigen is not known.

Each of the donors had approximately 10 milliliters of peripheral blood drawn into EDTA-treated Vacutainer tubes. The extraction recovered at least 5.5 micrograms of total RNA per sample. This TCR was sampled from a man aged 18 to 29 in good health. The gene calls are TRBV20-1 and TRBJ2-1, with 8 bases fitting TRBD2. The material sequenced was blood. DNA for the CDR3: TGCAGTGCTAGGAGGAGCGGGGGACGGAATGAGCAGTTCTTC. Its protein product is CSARRSGGRNEQFF.